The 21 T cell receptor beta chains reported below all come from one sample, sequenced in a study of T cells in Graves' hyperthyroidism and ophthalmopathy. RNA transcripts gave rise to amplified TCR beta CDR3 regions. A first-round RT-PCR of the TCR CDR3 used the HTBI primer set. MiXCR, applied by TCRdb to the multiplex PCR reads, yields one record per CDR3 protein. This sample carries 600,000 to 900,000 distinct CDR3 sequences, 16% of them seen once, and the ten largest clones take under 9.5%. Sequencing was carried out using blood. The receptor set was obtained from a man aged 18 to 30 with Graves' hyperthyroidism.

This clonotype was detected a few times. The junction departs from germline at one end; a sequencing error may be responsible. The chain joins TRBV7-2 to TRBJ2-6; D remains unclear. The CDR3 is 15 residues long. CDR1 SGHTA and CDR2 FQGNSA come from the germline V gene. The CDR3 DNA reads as TGTGCCGGCAGCTTAGGACCCTCTGGGGCCAACGTCCTGACTTTC. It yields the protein CAGSLGPSGANVLTF.

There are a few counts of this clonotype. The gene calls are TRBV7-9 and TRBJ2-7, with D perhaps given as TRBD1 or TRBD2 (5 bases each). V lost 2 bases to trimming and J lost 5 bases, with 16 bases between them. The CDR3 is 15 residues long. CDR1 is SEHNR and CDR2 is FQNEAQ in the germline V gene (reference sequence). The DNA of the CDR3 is TGTGCCAGCAGCTTACTCGGGACGTCAGGGAACGAGCAGTACTTC. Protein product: CASSLLGTSGNEQYF.

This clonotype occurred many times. As DNA, the CDR3 is TGTGCCAGCAGCCACAAGCGGGAGCCAGATACGCAGTATTTT. Residues: CASSHKREPDTQYF. The V and J genes are TRBV7-9 and TRBJ2-3; TRBD2 aligns across 8 bases. The germline V gene has CDR1 SEHNR and CDR2 FQNEAQ (reference sequence). The CDR3 has 14 residues. V was clipped by 5 bases and J by 4 bases; unmatched bases: 5.

CDR3 coding DNA: TGCAGTGCTAGAGACTCGGGCAAGGTGAACACCGGGGAGCTGTTTTTT. Its translation: CSARDSGKVNTGELFF. The chain links TRBV20-1 to TRBJ2-2; D ambiguous. Looked up from germline, CDR1 is DFQATT and CDR2 is SNEGSKA (reference sequence). CDR3 length: 16 residues. Trimming took 0 bases from V and 1 from J, leaving 12 bases between them.

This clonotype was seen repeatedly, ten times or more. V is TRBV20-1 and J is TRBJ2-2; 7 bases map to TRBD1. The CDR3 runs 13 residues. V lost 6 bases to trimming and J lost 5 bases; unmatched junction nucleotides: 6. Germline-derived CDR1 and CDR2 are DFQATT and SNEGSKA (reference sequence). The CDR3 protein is CSARHRGTGELFF. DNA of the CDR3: TGCAGTGCGCGACACAGGGGAACCGGGGAGCTGTTTTTT.

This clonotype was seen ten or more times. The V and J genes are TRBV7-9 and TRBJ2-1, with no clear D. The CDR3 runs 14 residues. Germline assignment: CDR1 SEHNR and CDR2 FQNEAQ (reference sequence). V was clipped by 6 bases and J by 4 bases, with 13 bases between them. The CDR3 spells CASRVSSTYNEQFF. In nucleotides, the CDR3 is TGTGCCAGCAGGGTGAGTTCTACGTACAATGAGCAGTTCTTC.

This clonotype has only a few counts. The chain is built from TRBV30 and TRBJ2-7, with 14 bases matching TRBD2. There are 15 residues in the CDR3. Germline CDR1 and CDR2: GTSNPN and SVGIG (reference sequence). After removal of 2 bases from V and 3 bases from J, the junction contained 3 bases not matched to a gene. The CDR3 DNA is TGTGCCTGGAGTACCGGACTAGCGGGAGGCTACGAGCAGTACTTC. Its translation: CAWSTGLAGGYEQYF.

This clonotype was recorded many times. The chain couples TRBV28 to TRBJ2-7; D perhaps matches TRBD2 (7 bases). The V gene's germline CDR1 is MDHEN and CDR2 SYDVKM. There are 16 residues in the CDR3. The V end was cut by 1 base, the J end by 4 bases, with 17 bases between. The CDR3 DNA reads TGTGCCAGCAGTTTATCCCCTGGGGGGGCGAGTTACGAGCAGTACTTC. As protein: CASSLSPGGASYEQYF.

CDR3 residues: CASSAHQDQPQHF. Here the CDR3 DNA reads TGTGCCAGCAGCGCCCATCAGGATCAGCCCCAGCATTTT. This chain links TRBV9 with TRBJ1-5; D remains unclear. V was cut by 3 bases and J by 5 bases, with 9 bases left in between. Germline loops: CDR1 SGDLS, CDR2 YYNGEE. The CDR3 length is 13 residues.

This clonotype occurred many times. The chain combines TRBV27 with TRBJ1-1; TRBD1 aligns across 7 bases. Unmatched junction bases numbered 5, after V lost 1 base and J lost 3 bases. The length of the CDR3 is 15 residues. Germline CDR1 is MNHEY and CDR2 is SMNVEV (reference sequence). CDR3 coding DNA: TGTGCCAGCAGTTTATTCGGAGGGGGCCACACTGAAGCTTTCTTT. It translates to CASSLFGGGHTEAFF.

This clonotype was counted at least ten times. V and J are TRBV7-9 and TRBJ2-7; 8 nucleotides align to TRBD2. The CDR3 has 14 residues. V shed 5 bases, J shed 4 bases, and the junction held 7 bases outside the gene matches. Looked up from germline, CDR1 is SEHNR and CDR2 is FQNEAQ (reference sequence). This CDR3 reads CASSLPGGGYEQYF. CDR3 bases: TGTGCCAGCAGCCTCCCGGGGGGGGGATACGAGCAGTACTTC.

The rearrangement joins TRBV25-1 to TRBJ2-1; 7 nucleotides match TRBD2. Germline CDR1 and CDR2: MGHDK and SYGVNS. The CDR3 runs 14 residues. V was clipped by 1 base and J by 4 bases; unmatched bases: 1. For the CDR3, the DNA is TGTGCCAGCAGTGAATTGGGGGGGTACAATGAGCAGTTCTTC. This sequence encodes CASSELGGYNEQFF.

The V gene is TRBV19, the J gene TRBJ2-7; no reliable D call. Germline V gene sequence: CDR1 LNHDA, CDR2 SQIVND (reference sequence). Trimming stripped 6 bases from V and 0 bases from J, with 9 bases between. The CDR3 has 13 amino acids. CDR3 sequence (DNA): TGTGCCAGTAGGGATCAGAGCTCCTACGAGCAGTACTTC. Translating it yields CASRDQSSYEQYF. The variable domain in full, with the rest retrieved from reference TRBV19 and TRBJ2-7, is DGGITQSPKYLFRKEGQNVTLSCEQNLNHDAMYWYRQDPGQGLRLIYYSQIVNDFQKGDIAEGYSVSREKKESFPLTVTSAQKNPTAFYLCASRDQSSYEQYFGPGTRLTVT.

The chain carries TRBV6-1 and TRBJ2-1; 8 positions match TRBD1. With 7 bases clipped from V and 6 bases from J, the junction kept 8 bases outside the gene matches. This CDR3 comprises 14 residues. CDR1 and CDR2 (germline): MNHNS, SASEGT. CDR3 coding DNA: TGTGCCAGCATCCGGGACAGGAGCCCCAATGAGCAGTTCTTC. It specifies CASIRDRSPNEQFF.

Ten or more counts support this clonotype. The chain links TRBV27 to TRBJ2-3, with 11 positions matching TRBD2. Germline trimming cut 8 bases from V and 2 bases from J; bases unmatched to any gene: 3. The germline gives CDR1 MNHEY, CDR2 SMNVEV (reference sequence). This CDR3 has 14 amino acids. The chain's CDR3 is CASSLAGATDTQYF. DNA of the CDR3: TGTGCCAGCTCACTAGCGGGAGCCACAGATACGCAGTATTTT.

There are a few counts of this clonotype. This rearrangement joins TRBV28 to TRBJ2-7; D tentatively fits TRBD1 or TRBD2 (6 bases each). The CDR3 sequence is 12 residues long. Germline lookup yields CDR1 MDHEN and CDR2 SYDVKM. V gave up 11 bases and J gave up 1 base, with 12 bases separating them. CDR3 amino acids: CAGGGSSYEQYF. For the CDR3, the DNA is TGTGCCGGAGGGGGTTCGTCCTACGAGCAGTACTTC.

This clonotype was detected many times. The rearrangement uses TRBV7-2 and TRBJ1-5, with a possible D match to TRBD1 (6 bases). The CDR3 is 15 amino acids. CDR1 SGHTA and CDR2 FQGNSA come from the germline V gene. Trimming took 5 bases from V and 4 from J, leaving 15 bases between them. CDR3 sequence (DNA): TGTGCCAGCAGCCCGACGGCCAGGGGTAATCAGCCCCAGCATTTT. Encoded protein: CASSPTARGNQPQHF.

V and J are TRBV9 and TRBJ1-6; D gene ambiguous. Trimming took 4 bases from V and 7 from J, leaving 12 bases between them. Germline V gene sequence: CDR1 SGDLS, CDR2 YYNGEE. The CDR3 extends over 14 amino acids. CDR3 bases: TGTGCCAGCAGCCTTATCTCAAGAAATTCACCCCTCCACTTT. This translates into CASSLISRNSPLHF.

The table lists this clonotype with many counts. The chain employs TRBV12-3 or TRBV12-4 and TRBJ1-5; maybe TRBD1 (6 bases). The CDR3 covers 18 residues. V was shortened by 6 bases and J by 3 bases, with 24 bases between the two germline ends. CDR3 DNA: TGTGCCAGCAGCTCTGGGGGGGGCAAGGAGGGGAACAATCAGCCCCAGCATTTT. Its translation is CASSSGGGKEGNNQPQHF.

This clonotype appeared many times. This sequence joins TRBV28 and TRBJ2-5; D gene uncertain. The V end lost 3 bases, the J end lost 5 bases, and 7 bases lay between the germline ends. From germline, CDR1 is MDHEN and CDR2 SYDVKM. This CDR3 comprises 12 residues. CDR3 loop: CASSLTSETQYF. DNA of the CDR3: TGTGCCAGCAGTTTGACATCGGAGACCCAGTACTTC.

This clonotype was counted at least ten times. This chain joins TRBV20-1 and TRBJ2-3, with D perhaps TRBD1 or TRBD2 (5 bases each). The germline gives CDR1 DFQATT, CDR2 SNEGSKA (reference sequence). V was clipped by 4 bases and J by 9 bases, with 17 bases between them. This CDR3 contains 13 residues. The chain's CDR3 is CSAILMGWGTQYF. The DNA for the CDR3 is TGCAGTGCTATACTCATGGGCTGGGGGACGCAGTATTTT.